The 4 T cell receptor beta chains below come from one sample, sequenced in a study of T cell responses to AZD1222 COVID-19 vaccine. The repertoire was sequenced with immunoSEQ multiplex PCR; TCRdb's copy has only in-frame clones and lacks some. The table records fewer than 200,000 clones, approximately 90% of them present only once. The starting material was peripheral blood, obtained 28 days after the second dose of the MenACWY control vaccine. These receptors originate from an adult who received the MenACWY meningococcal vaccine as a control.

This clone was recorded only once. V is TRBV5-1 and J is TRBJ2-2; D is uncertain. The germline V gene has CDR1 SGHRS and CDR2 YFSETQ. V was cut by 0 bases and J by 4 bases, with 10 bases left in between. The CDR3 is made up of 15 amino acids. DNA of the CDR3: TGCGCCAGCAGCTTGGCCACTCCTCGCACCGGGGAGCTGTTTTTT. Its translation is CASSLATPRTGELFF.

The chain uses TRBV5-6 and TRBJ1-4; 10 nucleotides align to TRBD1. V dropped 4 bases and J dropped 8; count of bases not matched to a gene: 8. Per germline, CDR1 SGHDT and CDR2 YYEEEE. The CDR3 is 15 amino acids. This CDR3 reads CASSALGTGDEKLFF. The CDR3 DNA is TGTGCCAGCAGCGCGCTGGGGACAGGGGACGAAAAACTGTTTTTT.

The chain combines TRBV19 with TRBJ2-3, with D maybe TRBD1 (6 bases). Trimming removed 3 bases from V and 3 bases from J, with 10 bases in between. CDR1 is LNHDA and CDR2 is SQIVND in the germline V gene (reference sequence). CDR3 length: 14 amino acids. The DNA of the CDR3 is TGTGCCAGTAGTATCGACAGGAGGACAGATACGCAGTATTTT. Translated: CASSIDRRTDTQYF.

The rearrangement links TRBV7-9 to TRBJ1-1; D unclear. Germline V gene sequence: CDR1 SEHNR, CDR2 FQNEAQ (reference sequence). V dropped 4 bases and J dropped 0 bases, with 9 bases sitting between them. This CDR3 spans 14 amino acids. The CDR3, as DNA: TGTGCCAGCAGCTCCACCCTATTGAACACTGAAGCTTTCTTT. As protein: CASSSTLLNTEAFF.